This TCR beta chain stems from a study of tumor-infiltrating lymphocytes in primary liver carcinoma. Across the whole study: Patients were men and women aged 30 to 69 years.

Researchers generated TCR beta cDNA from approximately 500 ng of total RNA, relying on a constant-region primer. ARM-PCR, slightly modified, supplied the TCR beta libraries through three nested multiplex PCR rounds. Use of TRBV1-TRBV30 forward primers with a C-beta reverse primer characterized the first two PCR rounds, which lasted around 10 cycles each. Using its own MiXCR run on the multiplex PCR reads, TCRdb lists one record per CDR3 protein. This sample has about 320,000 distinct CDR3 sequences, with 55% to 65% found just once. Blood RNA originated from unsorted whole blood, with germline DNA additionally extracted. There were only treatment-naive patients, all with chronic HBV infection. General study points: Unsorted bulk sampling ruled out any CD4+ versus CD8+ repertoire comparison.

The CDR3 extends over 15 amino acids. V shed 1 base, J shed 5 bases, and the junction held 5 bases outside the gene matches. From germline, CDR1 is SGHVS and CDR2 FQNEAQ. This clonotype was picked up many times. What it recognizes is unknown. The sequenced sample was peripheral blood. The receptor was derived from a man aged 40-49 years with primary liver carcinoma and hepatitis B virus infection. V usage is TRBV7-8 and J usage is TRBJ2-5, with TRBD2 matching 9 bases. The CDR3 here is CASSLDSGRSETQYF. CDR3 in DNA: TGTGCCAGCAGCTTAGATAGCGGGAGAAGCGAGACCCAGTACTTC.